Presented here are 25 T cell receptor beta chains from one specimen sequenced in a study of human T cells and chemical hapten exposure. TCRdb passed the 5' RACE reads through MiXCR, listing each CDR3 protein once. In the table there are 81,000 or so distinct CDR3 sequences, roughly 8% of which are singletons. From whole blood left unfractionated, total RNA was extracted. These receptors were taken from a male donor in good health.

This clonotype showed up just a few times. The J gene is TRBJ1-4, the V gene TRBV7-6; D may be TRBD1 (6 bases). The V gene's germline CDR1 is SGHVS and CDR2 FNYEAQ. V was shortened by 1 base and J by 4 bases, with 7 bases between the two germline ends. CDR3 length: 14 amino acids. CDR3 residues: CASSLGGGNEKLFF. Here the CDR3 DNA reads TGTGCCAGCAGCTTAGGAGGGGGTAATGAAAAACTGTTTTTT.

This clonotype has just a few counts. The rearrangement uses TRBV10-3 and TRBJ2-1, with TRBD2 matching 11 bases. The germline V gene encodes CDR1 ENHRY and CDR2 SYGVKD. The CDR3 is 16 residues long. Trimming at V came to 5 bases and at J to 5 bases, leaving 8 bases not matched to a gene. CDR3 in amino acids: CAISPTSGVPHNEQFF. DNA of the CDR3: TGTGCCATCAGTCCGACTAGCGGGGTTCCCCACAATGAGCAGTTCTTC.

The CDR3 DNA reads TGCAGTGCTCCCCGAGGCCAAACAGATACGCAGTATTTT. Its protein is CSAPRGQTDTQYF. The chain couples TRBV20-1 to TRBJ2-3; D gene uncertain. CDR3 length: 13 residues. V was shortened by 5 bases and J by 3 bases, with 12 bases between the two germline ends. The germline V gene has CDR1 DFQATT and CDR2 SNEGSKA (reference sequence).

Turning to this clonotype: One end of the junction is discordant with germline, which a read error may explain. CDR3 protein: CARSERTASSGANVLTF. In DNA, the CDR3 is TGTGCCAGAAGTGAACGGACAGCTAGCTCTGGGGCCAACGTCCTGACTTTC. This chain uses TRBV2 with TRBJ2-6, with a weak D call TRBD1 (6 bases). This CDR3 has 17 residues. Germline assignment: CDR1 SNHLY and CDR2 FYNNEI. The full variable domain, rest sourced from reference TRBV2 and TRBJ2-6, is EPEVTQTPSHQVTQMGQEVILRCVPISNHLYFYWYRQILGQKVEFLVSFYNNEISEKSEIFDDQFSVERPDGSNFTLKIRSTKLEDSAMYFCARSERTASSGANVLTFGAGSRLTVL.

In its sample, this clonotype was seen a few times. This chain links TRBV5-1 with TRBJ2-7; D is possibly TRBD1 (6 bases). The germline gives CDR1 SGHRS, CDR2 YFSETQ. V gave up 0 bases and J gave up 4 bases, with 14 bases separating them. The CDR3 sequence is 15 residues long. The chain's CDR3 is CASSLAATGVYEQYF. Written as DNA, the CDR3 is TGCGCCAGCAGCTTGGCCGCGACAGGAGTGTACGAGCAGTACTTC.

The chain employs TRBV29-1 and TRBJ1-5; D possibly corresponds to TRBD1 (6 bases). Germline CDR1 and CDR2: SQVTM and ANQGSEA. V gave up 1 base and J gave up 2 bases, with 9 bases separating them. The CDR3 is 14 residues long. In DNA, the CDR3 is TGCAGCGTTGAAGTGGGGGGCGGCAATCAGCCCCAGCATTTT. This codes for CSVEVGGGNQPQHF. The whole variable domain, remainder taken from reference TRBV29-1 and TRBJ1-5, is SAVISQKPSRDICQRGTSLTIQCQVDSQVTMMFWYRQQPGQSLTLIATANQGSEATYESGFVIDKFPISRPNLTFSTLTVSNMSPEDSSIYLCSVEVGGGNQPQHFGDGTRLSIL.

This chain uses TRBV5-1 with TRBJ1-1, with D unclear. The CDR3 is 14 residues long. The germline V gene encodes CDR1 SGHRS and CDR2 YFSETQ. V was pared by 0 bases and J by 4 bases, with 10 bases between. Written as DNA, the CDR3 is TGCGCCAGCAGCTTGGCATCGGATAGCACTGAAGCTTTCTTT. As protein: CASSLASDSTEAFF.

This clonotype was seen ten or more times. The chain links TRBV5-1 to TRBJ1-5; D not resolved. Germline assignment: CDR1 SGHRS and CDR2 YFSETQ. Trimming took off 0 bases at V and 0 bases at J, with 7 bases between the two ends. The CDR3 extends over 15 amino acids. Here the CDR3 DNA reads TGCGCCAGCAGCTTGGGCGGGGATAGCAATCAGCCCCAGCATTTT. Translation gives CASSLGGDSNQPQHF.

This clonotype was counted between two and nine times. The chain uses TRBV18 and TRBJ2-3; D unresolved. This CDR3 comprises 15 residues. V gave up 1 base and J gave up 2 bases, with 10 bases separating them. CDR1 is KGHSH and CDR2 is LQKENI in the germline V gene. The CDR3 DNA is TGTGCCAGCTCACCACAGGGTGCTAACACAGATACGCAGTATTTT. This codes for CASSPQGANTDTQYF.

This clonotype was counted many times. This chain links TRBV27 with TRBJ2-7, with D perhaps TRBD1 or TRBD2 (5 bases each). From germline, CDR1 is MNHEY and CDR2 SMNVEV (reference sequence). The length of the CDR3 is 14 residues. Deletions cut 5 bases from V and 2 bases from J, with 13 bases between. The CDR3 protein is CASSPWDGPYEQYF. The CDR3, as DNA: TGTGCCAGCAGTCCGTGGGACGGACCCTACGAGCAGTACTTC.

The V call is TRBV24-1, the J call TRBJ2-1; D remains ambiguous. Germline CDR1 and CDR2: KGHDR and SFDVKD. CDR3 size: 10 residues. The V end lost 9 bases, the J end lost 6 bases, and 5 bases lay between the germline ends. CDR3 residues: CATPTNEQFF. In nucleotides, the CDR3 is TGTGCCACCCCCACCAATGAGCAGTTCTTC.

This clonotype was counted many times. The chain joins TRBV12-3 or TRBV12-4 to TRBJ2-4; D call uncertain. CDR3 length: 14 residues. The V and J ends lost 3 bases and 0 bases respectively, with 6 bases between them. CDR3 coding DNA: TGTGCCAGCAGTTTTGGCCTAGCCAAAAACATTCAGTACTTC. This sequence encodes CASSFGLAKNIQYF.

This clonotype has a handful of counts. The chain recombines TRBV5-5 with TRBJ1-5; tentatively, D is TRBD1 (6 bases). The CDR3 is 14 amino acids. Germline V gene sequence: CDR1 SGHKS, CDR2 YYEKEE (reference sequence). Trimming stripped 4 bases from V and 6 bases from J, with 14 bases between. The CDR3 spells CASSQSTGIQPQHF. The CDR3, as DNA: TGTGCCAGCAGCCAATCTACAGGGATTCAGCCCCAGCATTTT.

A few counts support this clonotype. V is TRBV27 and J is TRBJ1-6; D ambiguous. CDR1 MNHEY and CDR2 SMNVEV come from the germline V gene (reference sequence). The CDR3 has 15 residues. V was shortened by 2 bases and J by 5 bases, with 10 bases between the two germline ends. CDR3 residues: CASSLRRTDNSPLHF. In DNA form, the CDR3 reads TGTGCCAGCAGTTTACGTCGAACCGATAATTCACCCCTCCACTTT.

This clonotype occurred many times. CDR3 sequence: CASSGRTGQDQPQHF. DNA of the CDR3: TGTGCCAGCAGCGGACGGACAGGGCAGGATCAGCCCCAGCATTTT. The chain has TRBV13 and TRBJ1-5; 8 positions agree with TRBD1. Germline loops: CDR1 PRHDT, CDR2 FYEKMQ (reference sequence). CDR3 length equals 15 residues. V shed 5 bases and J 5 bases; nucleotides not matched to a gene: 8.

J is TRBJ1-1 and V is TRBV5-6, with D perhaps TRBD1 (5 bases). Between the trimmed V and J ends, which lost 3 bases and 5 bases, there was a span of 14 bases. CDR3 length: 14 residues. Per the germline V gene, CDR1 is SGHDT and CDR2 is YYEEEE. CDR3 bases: TGTGCCAGCAGCTCGGGACTTTTAGGGACTGAAGCTTTCTTT. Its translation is CASSSGLLGTEAFF.

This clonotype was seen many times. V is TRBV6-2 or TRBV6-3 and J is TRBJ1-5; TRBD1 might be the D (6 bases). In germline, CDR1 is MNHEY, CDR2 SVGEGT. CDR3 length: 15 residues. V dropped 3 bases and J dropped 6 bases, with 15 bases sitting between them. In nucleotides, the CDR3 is TGTGCCAGCAGTTATAGGGGGTCGGGGGCTCAGCCCCAGCATTTT. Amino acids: CASSYRGSGAQPQHF.

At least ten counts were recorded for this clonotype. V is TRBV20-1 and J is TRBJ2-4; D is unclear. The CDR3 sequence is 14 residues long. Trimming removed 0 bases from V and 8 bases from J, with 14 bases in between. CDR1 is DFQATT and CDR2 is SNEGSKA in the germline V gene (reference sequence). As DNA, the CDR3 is TGCAGTGCTAGAGATCCGGGCCGGTGGGACATTCAGTACTTC. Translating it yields CSARDPGRWDIQYF.

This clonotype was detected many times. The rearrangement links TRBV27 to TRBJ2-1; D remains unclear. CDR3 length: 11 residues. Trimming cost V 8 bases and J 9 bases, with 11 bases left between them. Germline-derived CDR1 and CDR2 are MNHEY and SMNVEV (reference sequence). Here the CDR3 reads CASQTGVEQFF. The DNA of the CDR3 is TGTGCCAGCCAGACTGGAGTTGAGCAGTTCTTC.

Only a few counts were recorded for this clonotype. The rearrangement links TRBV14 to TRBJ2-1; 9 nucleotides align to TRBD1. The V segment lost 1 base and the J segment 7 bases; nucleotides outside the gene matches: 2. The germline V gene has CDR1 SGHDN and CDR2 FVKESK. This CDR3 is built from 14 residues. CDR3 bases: TGTGCCAGCAGCCAAGTACAGGGGGCTAATGAGCAGTTCTTC. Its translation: CASSQVQGANEQFF. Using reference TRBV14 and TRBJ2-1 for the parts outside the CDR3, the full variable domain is EAGVTQFPSHSVIEKGQTVTLRCDPISGHDNLYWYRRVMGKEIKFLLHFVKESKQDESGMPNNRFLAERTGGTYSTLKVQPAELEDSGVYFCASSQVQGANEQFFGPGTRLTVL.

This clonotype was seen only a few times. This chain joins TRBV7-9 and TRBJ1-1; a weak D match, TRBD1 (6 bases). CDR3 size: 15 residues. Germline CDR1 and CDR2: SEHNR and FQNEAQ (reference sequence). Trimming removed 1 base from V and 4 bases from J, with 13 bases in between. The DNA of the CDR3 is TGTGCCAGCAGCTTAGGAGGGGGGCAGGCCACTGAAGCTTTCTTT. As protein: CASSLGGGQATEAFF.

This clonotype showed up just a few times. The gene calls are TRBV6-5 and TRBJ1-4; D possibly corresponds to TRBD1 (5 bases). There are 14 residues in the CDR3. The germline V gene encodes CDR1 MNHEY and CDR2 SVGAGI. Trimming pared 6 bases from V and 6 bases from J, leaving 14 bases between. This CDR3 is CASSHGAGDEKLFF. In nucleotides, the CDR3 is TGTGCCAGCAGCCACGGGGCGGGAGATGAAAAACTGTTTTTT.

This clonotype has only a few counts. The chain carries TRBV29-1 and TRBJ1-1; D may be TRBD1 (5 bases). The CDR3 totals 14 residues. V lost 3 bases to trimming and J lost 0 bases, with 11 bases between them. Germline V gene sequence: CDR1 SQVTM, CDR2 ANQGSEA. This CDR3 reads CSVEGVLMNTEAFF. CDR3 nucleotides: TGCAGCGTTGAGGGGGTCCTCATGAACACTGAAGCTTTCTTT.

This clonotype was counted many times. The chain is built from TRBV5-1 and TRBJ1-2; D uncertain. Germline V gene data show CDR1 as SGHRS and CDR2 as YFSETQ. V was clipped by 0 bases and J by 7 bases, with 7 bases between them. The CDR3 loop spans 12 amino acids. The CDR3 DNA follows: TGCGCCAGCAGCTTGGACACCTCTGGCTACACCTTC. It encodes CASSLDTSGYTF.

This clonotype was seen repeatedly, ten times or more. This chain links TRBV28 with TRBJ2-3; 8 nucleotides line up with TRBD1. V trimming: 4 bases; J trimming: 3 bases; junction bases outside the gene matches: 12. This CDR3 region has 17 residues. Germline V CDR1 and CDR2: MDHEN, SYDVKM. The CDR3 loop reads CASSSTRTGRWTDTQYF. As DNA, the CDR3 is TGTGCCAGCAGTTCCACCCGGACAGGGCGGTGGACAGATACGCAGTATTTT.